Sequencing of this T cell receptor (beta chain) was carried out in a study of blood T cell repertoires in COVID-19. In this sample, this clone turned up a few times. Its ends do not fully match the called genes, so a read error is possible. Measured with immunoSEQ multiplex PCR; TCRdb has only the in-frame clones, and not every one. The data show about 260,000 clones, approximately 88% seen once. Material: peripheral blood. This TCR derives from a human donor in a cohort sampled during active COVID-19.

The CDR3 DNA follows: TGTGCTAGCAGCTCCGGGACTAGCGGCAATGAGCAGTTCTTC. This codes for CASSSGTSGNEQFF. The chain couples TRBV7-7 to TRBJ2-1; 11 positions agree with TRBD2. CDR1 SSHAT and CDR2 FNYEAQ come from the germline V gene (reference sequence). The CDR3 loop spans 14 amino acids.